This T cell receptor (beta chain) emerged from a study of T cells in Graves' hyperthyroidism and ophthalmopathy. TCR beta CDR3 region amplification was performed from RNA transcripts. Primed by the HTBI set, a first-round RT-PCR was run on the TCR CDR3. In TCRdb, the multiplex PCR reads were re-called with MiXCR into one record per CDR3 protein. This table holds about 760,000 distinct CDR3 sequences, 30% to 40% found once. Investigators excluded patients with uncontrolled infection, other autoimmune disease, pregnancy or lactation. PBMCs were sourced from over 8.5 ml fresh peripheral blood. Whole-study results and caveats: Researchers report that a 13 V-J model separated ophthalmopathy from stable hyperthyroidism. Before onset, by a median of approximately 5.9 months, the model predicted ophthalmopathy.

Ten or more counts support this clonotype. The antigen remains undetermined. The CDR3 runs to 14 residues. Germline values: CDR1 LNHDA, CDR2 SQIVND (reference sequence). The specimen was blood. This chain connects TRBV19 to TRBJ1-1; D not certain. The source is a woman in her thirties or forties with Graves' hyperthyroidism. DNA for the CDR3: TGTGGTACTCTCGGGAGCCAGTTGAACACTGAAGCTTTCTTT. Amino acid sequence: CGTLGSQLNTEAFF.